This entry lists 22 T cell receptor beta chains sequenced from one sample in a study of blood T cell repertoires in COVID-19. Libraries were prepared by immunoSEQ multiplex PCR; TCRdb keeps only in-frame clonotypes and omits some of them. This table holds some 90,000 clones, less than 85% found once. The sample taken for sequencing was peripheral blood. These receptors came from a man aged 70-80 years with active or convalescent COVID-19.

This chain links TRBV9 with TRBJ1-2; no clear D. Trimming cost V 7 bases and J 4 bases, with 14 bases left between them. In germline, CDR1 is SGDLS, CDR2 YYNGEE. CDR3 length: 13 amino acids. In DNA form, the CDR3 reads TGTGCCAGCTACGGGGAGGCCCTCTATGGCTACACCTTC. Translating it yields CASYGEALYGYTF.

The rearrangement joins TRBV29-1 to TRBJ1-2; perhaps TRBD1 as D (6 bases). With 3 bases removed from V and 8 bases from J, the gap between germline ends came to 16 bases. This CDR3 is 13 amino acids long. From germline, CDR1 is SQVTM and CDR2 ANQGSEA. CDR3 in amino acids: CSVEQGRIWGYTF. CDR3 nucleotides: TGCAGCGTTGAGCAGGGGCGCATATGGGGCTACACCTTC.

The chain has TRBV6-5 and TRBJ1-4, with D possibly being TRBD1 (5 bases). The length of the CDR3 is 15 residues. From germline, CDR1 is MNHEY and CDR2 SVGAGI. V lost 8 bases and J 4 bases, leaving 17 bases between the germline ends. This chain's CDR3 is CASEPWGVNNEKLFF. The CDR3 nucleotides read TGTGCCAGCGAACCTTGGGGGGTAAATAATGAAAAACTGTTTTTT.

V usage is TRBV27 and J usage is TRBJ2-1, with 8 positions matching TRBD1. The CDR3 sequence is 14 residues long. V lost 4 bases and J lost 4; bases outside the gene matches: 3. CDR1 MNHEY and CDR2 SMNVEV come from the germline V gene (reference sequence). CDR3 nucleotides: TGTGCCAGCAGTTCGGGACAGGCTTACAATGAGCAGTTCTTC. As protein: CASSSGQAYNEQFF.

The rearrangement links TRBV4-1 to TRBJ2-3, with a tentative D call TRBD2 (5 bases). The CDR3 is made up of 14 amino acids. The V end was cut by 0 bases, the J end by 3 bases, with 7 bases between. Germline lookup yields CDR1 MGHRA and CDR2 YSYEKL. The CDR3 DNA reads TGCGCCAGCAGCCAAGATCAGCGGACAGATACGCAGTATTTT. Residues: CASSQDQRTDTQYF.

This sequence joins TRBV7-2 and TRBJ1-1, with D possibly matching TRBD1 (5 bases). The CDR3 covers 14 residues. Trimming shortened V by 2 bases and J by 3 bases, and 10 bases separated the two germline ends. Germline loops: CDR1 SGHTA, CDR2 FQGNSA. The CDR3 loop reads CASSLSTGDTEAFF. In DNA, the CDR3 is TGTGCCAGCAGCTTATCGACGGGGGACACTGAAGCTTTCTTT.

This chain connects TRBV5-1 to TRBJ2-1, with 12 bases matching TRBD2. V shed 0 bases and J 3 bases; nucleotides not matched to a gene: 1. The CDR3 loop spans 16 amino acids. Germline lookup yields CDR1 SGHRS and CDR2 YFSETQ. CDR3 loop: CASSLATSGGYNEQFF. The DNA for the CDR3 is TGCGCCAGCAGCTTGGCGACTAGCGGGGGCTACAATGAGCAGTTCTTC.

V usage is TRBV25-1 and J usage is TRBJ2-1; unclear D gene. V gave up 5 bases and J gave up 6 bases, with 14 bases separating them. Per germline, CDR1 MGHDK and CDR2 SYGVNS. The CDR3 extends over 14 amino acids. The chain's CDR3 is CASSLSSSRNEQFF. CDR3 DNA: TGTGCCAGCAGTCTAAGCTCCTCCCGCAATGAGCAGTTCTTC.

V gene TRBV4-1 combines with J gene TRBJ2-7; 7 bases line up with TRBD2. The length of the CDR3 is 16 residues. The germline V gene has CDR1 MGHRA and CDR2 YSYEKL. The V and J ends lost 4 bases and 3 bases, in that order; junction bases with no gene match: 12. CDR3 in amino acids: CASSRTYGGLDYEQYF. The DNA of the CDR3 is TGCGCCAGCAGCCGAACCTATGGCGGACTAGACTACGAGCAGTACTTC.

The chain employs TRBV6-5 and TRBJ1-2; no reliable D call. This CDR3 region has 10 residues. V was trimmed by 6 bases and J by 6 bases, leaving 5 bases between them. The germline V gene encodes CDR1 MNHEY and CDR2 SVGAGI. CDR3 loop: CASRENGYTF. The CDR3 DNA reads TGTGCCAGCAGGGAGAATGGCTACACCTTC.

In nucleotides, the CDR3 is TGTGCCAGCAGTTTGACGAGGAATCAGCCCCAGCATTTT. Translated: CASSLTRNQPQHF. The rearrangement links TRBV12-3 or TRBV12-4 to TRBJ1-5; D uncertain. This CDR3 is built from 13 residues. V lost 3 bases and J lost 4, with 7 bases in between.

The CDR3 here is CASSLGTGNNSPLHF. CDR3 nucleotides: TGCGCCAGCAGCTTGGGGACAGGGAATAATTCACCCCTCCACTTT. The chain recombines TRBV5-1 with TRBJ1-6, with 8 nucleotides matching TRBD1. The ends lost 0 bases at V and 5 bases at J; junction bases unmatched: 1. The length of the CDR3 is 15 residues. CDR1 is SGHRS, CDR2 YFSETQ, per germline.

Only one count was recorded for this clone. The chain combines TRBV9 with TRBJ1-1; D perhaps matches TRBD1 (6 bases). The length of the CDR3 is 15 residues. The V gene lost 0 bases and the J gene lost 1 base, with 10 bases spanning the gap. The V gene's germline CDR1 is SGDLS and CDR2 YYNGEE. The DNA of the CDR3 is TGTGCCAGCAGCGTAGGGCTGGGGGCGAACACTGAAGCTTTCTTT. The encoded protein is CASSVGLGANTEAFF. The full variable domain, completed using reference TRBV9 and TRBJ1-1, is DSGVTQTPKHLITATGQRVTLRCSPRSGDLSVYWYQQSLDQGLQFLIQYYNGEERAKGNILERFSAQQFPDLHSELNLSSLELGDSALYFCASSVGLGANTEAFFGQGTRLTVV.

In this sample, this clone turned up once. V and J are TRBV24-1 and TRBJ1-5, with D unclear. The CDR3 consists of 13 residues. V dropped 4 bases and J dropped 0 bases, with 3 bases sitting between them. Per the germline V gene, CDR1 is KGHDR and CDR2 is SFDVKD. The CDR3 bases are TGTGCCACCAGTGACGGTAGCAATCAGCCCCAGCATTTT. Amino acid sequence: CATSDGSNQPQHF.

This clone was seen a few times. The chain employs TRBV5-5 and TRBJ1-2, with a tentative D call TRBD1 (6 bases). V lost 4 bases, J lost 5 bases, and 15 bases lay in between. Germline V gene sequence: CDR1 SGHKS, CDR2 YYEKEE (reference sequence). This CDR3 is 14 amino acids long. This CDR3 reads CASSPSGQTYGYTF. In nucleotides, the CDR3 is TGTGCCAGCAGCCCTTCCGGACAGACGTATGGCTACACCTTC.

The chain links TRBV7-9 to TRBJ1-2; 8 bases match TRBD1. Trimming cost V 1 base and J 3 bases; bases outside gene matches: 7. Germline V gene data show CDR1 as SEHNR and CDR2 as FQNEAQ (reference sequence). There are 16 residues in the CDR3. Here the CDR3 DNA reads TGTGCCAGCAGCTTAGACTGGACAGGGAGCTACTATGGCTACACCTTC. Translated, it gives CASSLDWTGSYYGYTF. Looking up the rest from reference TRBV7-9 and TRBJ1-2 gives the full variable domain: DTGVSQNPRHKITKRGQNVTFRCDPISEHNRLYWYRQTLGQGPEFLTYFQNEAQLEKSRLLSDRFSAERPKGSFSTLEIQRTEQGDSAMYLCASSLDWTGSYYGYTFGSGTRLTVV.

The chain links TRBV5-6 to TRBJ1-1; D remains unclear. Germline values: CDR1 SGHDT, CDR2 YYEEEE. V lost 0 bases and J lost 8, with 17 bases in between. This CDR3 region has 15 residues. The DNA of the CDR3 is TGTGCCAGCAGCTTGGGGCCCACGGGAAACGAAGAAGCTTTCTTT. This encodes CASSLGPTGNEEAFF.

This chain joins TRBV18 and TRBJ2-3; 9 bases line up with TRBD1. Germline V gene sequence: CDR1 KGHSH, CDR2 LQKENI. The CDR3 contains 17 residues. V shed 6 bases and J 2 bases; nucleotides not matched to a gene: 12. The CDR3 spells CASSPRGKQGATDTQYF. For the CDR3, the DNA is TGTGCCAGCTCCCCCCGGGGCAAACAGGGGGCCACAGATACGCAGTATTTT.

Comments on this clone: One end of the junction varies from germline; a read error may be responsible. The chain uses TRBV11-2 and TRBJ1-5, with TRBD1 identical over 9 bases. Germline V lookup: CDR1 SGHAT, CDR2 FQNNGV. This CDR3 region has 15 residues. The CDR3 coding sequence is TGTGCCAGCAGTTTAGGACAGGGGAAGGGCCAGCCCCAGCATTTT. Amino acids: CASSLGQGKGQPQHF.

This clone occurred a few times. The chain joins TRBV2 to TRBJ2-2; 8 bases agree with TRBD1. V was pared by 7 bases and J by 4 bases, with 8 bases of the junction left unmatched. The length of the CDR3 is 15 residues. Germline CDR1 reads SNHLY; CDR2 reads FYNNEI. CDR3 protein: CASNRQGLGTGELFF. The CDR3 DNA follows: TGTGCCAGCAACCGACAGGGGTTGGGCACCGGGGAGCTGTTTTTT.

This clone came up once. The CDR3 reads CAWSAGGRYTDTQYF. CDR3 bases: TGTGCCTGGAGTGCAGGGGGCCGGTACACAGATACGCAGTATTTT. The chain links TRBV30 to TRBJ2-3; TRBD1 matches 8 bases. The CDR3 has 15 residues. From germline, CDR1 is GTSNPN and CDR2 SVGIG (reference sequence). The trim removed 1 base at V and 2 bases at J, leaving 5 bases unmatched. Together with reference TRBV30 and TRBJ2-3, the CDR3 gives the full variable domain: SQTIHQWPATLVQPVGSPLSLECTVEGTSNPNLYWYRQAAGRGLQLLFYSVGIGQISSEVPQNLSASRPQDRQFILSSKKLLLSDSGFYLCAWSAGGRYTDTQYFGPGTRLTVL.

J is TRBJ2-5 and V is TRBV3-1 (or the pseudogene TRBV3-2), with TRBD2 matching over 11 bases. The CDR3 runs to 15 residues. Trimming at V came to 4 bases and at J to 5 bases, leaving 6 bases not matched to a gene. Germline CDR1 and CDR2: LGHDT and YNNKEL (reference sequence). The CDR3 is CASSPTSGGAETQYF. The CDR3 DNA is TGTGCCAGCAGCCCAACTAGCGGGGGCGCGGAGACCCAGTACTTC.